The text below deals with one TCR beta chain. Antigen specificity is unknown. This CDR3 has 14 amino acids. Germline CDR1 and CDR2: DFQATT and SNEGSKA (reference sequence). V shed 0 bases and J 1 base; nucleotides not matched to a gene: 2. This sample was taken from a study of blood T cells in healthy people across ages. Study-wide points: PBMCs were not sorted, which prevented a conclusive comparison of naive versus antigen-experienced cells. Strongly correlated with naive T cell percentage was TCR beta diversity. The recorded TCR beta diversity per million T cells decreased in a roughly linear manner with age.

It was with a sample-barcoded 5' primer and a J-beta primer mix that a second PCR of about 6 to 12 cycles was run. Every individual sample yielded 2.5 million or more paired-end reads (each containing CDR3). One entry per CDR3 protein results from TCRdb running MiXCR on the 5' RACE reads. The sample shows about 1.6 million distinct CDR3 sequences, about 31% of them seen only once. Sequenced sample: blood. This clonotype originated in a woman younger than 45 in good health. This rearrangement joins TRBV20-1 to TRBJ2-7; 8 bases are a match to TRBD2. CDR3 DNA sequence: TGCAGTGCTAGAGAACTAGCGGAATCCTACGAGCAGTACTTC. It is translated as CSARELAESYEQYF.